A selection of T cell receptor beta chains follows, all from one sample in a study of spatial heterogeneity in lung cancer. TCRdb re-called the 5' RACE reads with MiXCR, one entry per CDR3 protein. Altogether approximately 49,000 distinct CDR3 sequences are present, roughly 5.2% being singletons, with the ten largest covering around 10%. Specimen: PBMCs, collected at surgery. These receptors were collected from a male donor with early-stage non-small cell lung cancer. The CDR3 runs from the conserved cysteine through the conserved F or W. D genes are given only for firm matches. For some rows the clone size is stated as once, few or many, or as a class when expanded; others skip it.

J: TRBJ2-7
V: TRBV7-9
D: TRBD2
size: many
DNA: TGTGCCAGCAGCTTAGCAGGGGGGACTAGGAACGAGCAGTACTTC
CDR3: CASSLAGGTRNEQYF

J: TRBJ2-1
V: TRBV15
D: .
size: many
DNA: TGTGCCACCAGTCCCGGACAGATCGGGACGTACAATGAGCAGTTCTTC
CDR3: CATSPGQIGTYNEQFF

J: TRBJ2-7
V: TRBV12-3/TRBV12-4
D: .
size: many
DNA: TGTGCCAGCAGCTCATATTCGTCTGAGCAGTACTTC
CDR3: CASSSYSSEQYF

J: TRBJ2-7
V: TRBV30
D: TRBD2
size: many
DNA: TGTGCCTGGAATCGGGAGGGCCGCGACGAGCAGTACTTC
CDR3: CAWNREGRDEQYF

J: TRBJ2-5
V: TRBV9
D: TRBD1
size: many
DNA: TGTGCCAGCAGCCCAAGACAGGGCTGGTCGGAAGAGACCCAGTACTTC
CDR3: CASSPRQGWSEETQYF

J: TRBJ1-1
V: TRBV5-1
D: .
size: many
DNA: TGCGCCAGCAGCGCGACAGGTGTGAACACTGAAGCTTTCTTT
CDR3: CASSATGVNTEAFF

J: TRBJ2-2
V: TRBV9
D: .
size: .
DNA: TGTGCCAGCCAGACCACCGGGACCACAAACACCGGGGAGCTGTTTTTT
CDR3: CASQTTGTTNTGELFF

J: TRBJ2-4
V: TRBV19
D: TRBD2
size: few
DNA: TGTGCCAGTAGTTCACACGGGACTAGTGCCAAAAACATTCAGTACTTC
CDR3: CASSSHGTSAKNIQYF

J: TRBJ2-1
V: TRBV20-1
D: TRBD2
size: many
DNA: TGCAGTGCTAGCCCCGGGACTAGCGGGATTAGCTCCTACAATGAGCAGTTCTTC
CDR3: CSASPGTSGISSYNEQFF

J: TRBJ1-2
V: TRBV4-2
D: .
size: many
DNA: TGTGCCAGCAGCCCTCGAACGGTTTATGGCTACACCTTC
CDR3: CASSPRTVYGYTF

J: TRBJ2-5
V: TRBV7-2
D: .
size: many
DNA: TGTGCCAGCAGCCTCCTACTAGAGACCCAGTACTTC
CDR3: CASSLLLETQYF

J: TRBJ1-2
V: TRBV19
D: .
size: .
DNA: TGTGCCACTTGGCCCGAAGACTCAGGGGAGGCTGGCTACACCTTC
CDR3: CATWPEDSGEAGYTF

J: TRBJ2-7
V: TRBV5-5
D: TRBD1
size: few
DNA: TGTGCCAGCAGCACCGGACAGGCAGCCTACGAGCAGTACTTC
CDR3: CASSTGQAAYEQYF

J: TRBJ1-5
V: TRBV2
D: .
size: .
DNA: TGTGCCAGCAGGTCTGATGGGCCCCAGCATTTT
CDR3: CASRSDGPQHF

J: TRBJ2-5
V: TRBV5-1
D: .
size: .
DNA: TGCGCCAGCAGCTATCCGGAAGAGACCCAGTACTTC
CDR3: CASSYPEETQYF

J: TRBJ1-3
V: TRBV7-6
D: .
size: many
DNA: TGTGCCAGCAGCCCCCATGGCCAGATCTCTGGAAACACCATATATTTT
CDR3: CASSPHGQISGNTIYF

J: TRBJ2-7
V: TRBV7-6
D: .
size: many
DNA: TGTGCCAGCAGCTTAGAAGTAAGAGACGAGCAGTACTTC
CDR3: CASSLEVRDEQYF

J: TRBJ2-7
V: TRBV5-1
D: TRBD2
size: many
DNA: TGCGCCAGCAGCAGGACTAGCGGGACCTACGAGCAGTACTTC
CDR3: CASSRTSGTYEQYF

J: TRBJ2-3
V: TRBV5-1
D: TRBD2
size: many
DNA: TGCGCCAGCAGCTTGGGGACTAGCGGGGCAGATACGCAGTATTTT
CDR3: CASSLGTSGADTQYF

J: TRBJ1-5
V: TRBV24-1
D: TRBD1
size: many
DNA: TGTGCCACCAGTTATGTACAGGGGAGGCGGCAGCCCCAGCATTTT
CDR3: CATSYVQGRRQPQHF

J: TRBJ1-2
V: TRBV6-2/TRBV6-3
D: .
size: few
DNA: TGTGCCAGCAGTTACAATTCGGGCAGCTCCCTCTATGGCTACACCTTC
CDR3: CASSYNSGSSLYGYTF

J: TRBJ2-1
V: TRBV9
D: TRBD1
size: many
DNA: TGTGCCAGCAGCGCGTCCACTGGGACAGGGGTCAATGAGCAGTTCTTC
CDR3: CASSASTGTGVNEQFF

J: TRBJ2-1
V: TRBV5-4
D: TRBD2
size: many
DNA: TGTGCCAGCAGCTTGGGGGGACTAGCGGGATTCAATGAGCAGTTCTTC
CDR3: CASSLGGLAGFNEQFF

J: TRBJ1-5
V: TRBV18
D: .
size: many
DNA: TGTGCCAGCTCACCACAGGGATCGGCACGAGGGGGTCAGCCCCAGCATTTT
CDR3: CASSPQGSARGGQPQHF

J: TRBJ2-1
V: TRBV14
D: .
size: many
DNA: TGTGCCAGCAGCCAAGTAAGCACCCCGAGCTCCTACAATGAGCAGTTCTTC
CDR3: CASSQVSTPSSYNEQFF

J: TRBJ1-4
V: TRBV27
D: TRBD1
size: many
DNA: TGTGCCAGCAGTCAGATGGGGACAGGAGGGCAAAAACTGTTTTTT
CDR3: CASSQMGTGGQKLFF

J: TRBJ2-5
V: TRBV20-1
D: TRBD2
size: .
DNA: TGCAGTGCTAAAGATCTCCTAGCGGGAGTTATACAGACCCAGTACTTC
CDR3: CSAKDLLAGVIQTQYF

J: TRBJ2-5
V: TRBV19
D: .
size: few
DNA: TGTGCCAGTAGTACCTCCGGGACCCCAGAGACCCAGTACTTC
CDR3: CASSTSGTPETQYF

J: TRBJ2-5
V: TRBV19
D: .
size: many
DNA: TGTGCCAGTAGAGGGTCCCCAAAAGAGACCCAGTACTTC
CDR3: CASRGSPKETQYF

J: TRBJ2-5
V: TRBV28
D: .
size: many
DNA: TGTGCCAGCAGCTTCGGCGGCCAAGAGACCCAGTACTTC
CDR3: CASSFGGQETQYF

J: TRBJ2-2
V: TRBV29-1
D: .
size: many
DNA: TGCAGCGTTCTACAGGGTTCGGACCTTACCGGGGAGCTGTTTTTT
CDR3: CSVLQGSDLTGELFF

J: TRBJ1-1
V: TRBV6-5
D: .
size: few
DNA: TGTGCCAGCAGTTCCGGACGCTGGAGACCGATGAACACTGAAGCTTTCTTT
CDR3: CASSSGRWRPMNTEAFF

J: TRBJ1-1
V: TRBV29-1
D: TRBD1
size: many
DNA: TGCAGCGGACAGGGATTAGGGGGAACTGAAGCTTTCTTT
CDR3: CSGQGLGGTEAFF

J: TRBJ2-3
V: TRBV5-4
D: TRBD2
size: .
DNA: TGTGCCAGCATCATCAGCGGGAGCCCAGATACGCAGTATTTT
CDR3: CASIISGSPDTQYF

J: TRBJ1-5
V: TRBV10-2
D: TRBD1
size: many
DNA: TGCGCCAGCAGTGGGGGACAGGGGCTCAATCAGCCCCAGCATTTT
CDR3: CASSGGQGLNQPQHF

J: TRBJ1-4
V: TRBV24-1
D: TRBD1
size: many
DNA: TGTGCCACCTTACTACCTAGACCAGACAGGGGAGGAGTGAAGAATGAAAAACTGTTTTTT
CDR3: CATLLPRPDRGGVKNEKLFF

J: TRBJ2-1
V: TRBV5-1
D: .
size: many
DNA: TGCGCCAGCAGCTTGGTTCAGAGTGAGCAGTTCTTC
CDR3: CASSLVQSEQFF

J: TRBJ1-2
V: TRBV12-3/TRBV12-4
D: TRBD1
size: many
DNA: TGTGCCAGCAGTGCCAACCGGGACAGGGCTCCAGGTGGTGGCTACACCTTC
CDR3: CASSANRDRAPGGGYTF

J: TRBJ1-5
V: TRBV5-1
D: .
size: many
DNA: TGCGCCAGCAGCTCGGGCGGAGGGCCCCAGCATTTT
CDR3: CASSSGGGPQHF

J: TRBJ2-1
V: TRBV9
D: .
size: .
DNA: TGTGCCAGCAGCCCCTCCGGGCAGGGGTTTTCCAATGAGCAGTTCTTC
CDR3: CASSPSGQGFSNEQFF

J: TRBJ2-3
V: TRBV11-2
D: .
size: many
DNA: TGTGCCAGCAACCTGGGAGGCACAGATACGCAGTATTTT
CDR3: CASNLGGTDTQYF

J: TRBJ2-2
V: TRBV7-2
D: .
size: many
DNA: TGTGCCAGCAGCTTAGGGGGGACCGGGGAGCTGTTTTTT
CDR3: CASSLGGTGELFF

J: TRBJ2-1
V: TRBV20-1
D: .
size: many
DNA: TGCAGTGCTAAGGGGCCCATCAATGAGCAGTTCTTC
CDR3: CSAKGPINEQFF

J: TRBJ1-5
V: TRBV10-1
D: TRBD1
size: many
DNA: TGCGCCAGCCCCGGGACAGTCAGCAATCAGCCCCAGCATTTT
CDR3: CASPGTVSNQPQHF

J: TRBJ2-7
V: TRBV11-2
D: TRBD1
size: many
DNA: TGTGCCAGCCGTAGAGACAGGGGCCACGAGCAGTACTTC
CDR3: CASRRDRGHEQYF

J: TRBJ2-1
V: TRBV6-2/TRBV6-3
D: TRBD2
size: many
DNA: TGTGCCAGCAGACCGACTAGCGGGAGGGTCTCCTACAATGAGCAGTTCTTC
CDR3: CASRPTSGRVSYNEQFF

J: TRBJ1-2
V: TRBV7-9
D: .
size: many
DNA: TGTGCCAGCAGCTCTCGACAGACTAACTATGGCTACACCTTC
CDR3: CASSSRQTNYGYTF

J: TRBJ2-1
V: TRBV20-1
D: .
size: many
DNA: TGCAGTGCTGCCCCGGGCGGGACGCTCCGCGGTACCACTTACAATGAGCAGTTCTTC
CDR3: CSAAPGGTLRGTTYNEQFF

J: TRBJ2-7
V: TRBV18
D: TRBD1
size: many
DNA: TGTGCCAGCTCACTGGGACAGAGCTCCTACGAGCAGTACTTC
CDR3: CASSLGQSSYEQYF

J: TRBJ2-1
V: TRBV11-2
D: TRBD2
size: many
DNA: TGTGCCAGCAGCGCAGGGGGACTAGCGGGTCTAGCCTTCTTC
CDR3: CASSAGGLAGLAFF

J: TRBJ2-1
V: TRBV2
D: .
size: many
DNA: TGTGCCAGCAGTCTCAGCGCCGGGACCTTCAATGAGCAGTTCTTC
CDR3: CASSLSAGTFNEQFF

J: TRBJ1-5
V: TRBV27
D: TRBD1
size: many
DNA: TGTGCCAGCAGTTTATCAGGGGGCGGCCAGCCCCAGCATTTT
CDR3: CASSLSGGGQPQHF

J: TRBJ1-2
V: TRBV20-1
D: TRBD1
size: few
DNA: TGCAGTGCTAGAGATAAGACCGGACAGGGCTCTAACTATGGCTACACCTTC
CDR3: CSARDKTGQGSNYGYTF

J: TRBJ2-7
V: TRBV10-3
D: TRBD2
size: many
DNA: TGTGCCATCAGTGAGCCGGGGACTAGCCATTACGAGCAGTACTTC
CDR3: CAISEPGTSHYEQYF